What follows are 29 T cell receptor beta chains derived from one specimen sequenced in a study of regulatory T cells. The primer mix had 52 TRBV and 13 TRBJ primers. Data came from immunoSEQ multiplex PCR; TCRdb stores just in-frame clones and leaves some out. The table shows 15,000 or so clones, with more than 85% occurring only once. Material for sequencing was CD8+ T cells sorted from blood. The source is a person aged 18 to 35 with CD3G deficiency.

The chain combines TRBV7-6 with TRBJ1-5, with no clear D. Germline CDR1 reads SGHVS; CDR2 reads FNYEAQ. The CDR3 extends over 12 amino acids. Trimming left V 4 bases short and J 6 bases short, with 7 bases between. CDR3 sequence: CASSSPGQPQHF. Here the CDR3 DNA reads TGTGCCAGCAGCTCCCCTGGTCAGCCCCAGCATTTT.

The V call is TRBV28, the J call TRBJ2-1, with 14 bases identical to TRBD2. CDR3 length: 18 amino acids. The V and J ends lost 2 bases and 4 bases, in that order; junction bases with no gene match: 7. Germline V gene lookup returns CDR1 MDHEN and CDR2 SYDVKM. Here the CDR3 reads CASSLRRLAGGPYNEQFF. CDR3 DNA sequence: TGTGCCAGCAGTTTACGCCGACTAGCGGGAGGGCCTTACAATGAGCAGTTCTTC.

The V gene is TRBV5-1, the J gene TRBJ2-2; D possibly corresponds to TRBD2 (6 bases). V lost 4 bases and J 0 bases, leaving 13 bases between the germline ends. Per germline, CDR1 SGHRS and CDR2 YFSETQ. CDR3 length: 16 amino acids. For the CDR3, the DNA is TGCGCCAGCAGCAGGGGACTTTATACGAACACCGGGGAGCTGTTTTTT. Protein: CASSRGLYTNTGELFF.

The chain joins TRBV27 to TRBJ2-2; 10 bases align to TRBD2. CDR1 is MNHEY, CDR2 SMNVEV, per germline (reference sequence). The CDR3 extends over 19 amino acids. The junction had 14 bases not matched to a gene; V was cut back by 1 base and J by 6 bases. CDR3 DNA: TGTGCCAGCAGTTTATATGGGCCCGCTAGCGGGAGTGAGTCCGGGGAGCTGTTTTTT. Protein sequence: CASSLYGPASGSESGELFF.

This rearrangement joins TRBV4-2 to TRBJ2-1; 9 bases are shared with TRBD2. Germline values: CDR1 LGHNA, CDR2 YNFKEQ. V lost 0 bases, J lost 9 bases, and 6 bases stayed unmatched. The CDR3 is 15 amino acids. The CDR3 nucleotides read TGTGCCAGCAGCCAAGATCGGAGCGGGGGGTCTGAGCAGTTCTTC. It translates to CASSQDRSGGSEQFF.

The chain links TRBV19 to TRBJ1-5; perhaps TRBD1 as D (5 bases). Germline V gene data show CDR1 as LNHDA and CDR2 as SQIVND (reference sequence). The CDR3 sequence is 13 residues long. Trimming pared 6 bases from V and 5 bases from J, leaving 11 bases between. CDR3 residues: CASRSWGDQPQHF. Here the CDR3 DNA reads TGTGCCAGTAGATCATGGGGGGATCAGCCCCAGCATTTT. Variable domain in full (rest from reference TRBV19 and TRBJ1-5): DGGITQSPKYLFRKEGQNVTLSCEQNLNHDAMYWYRQDPGQGLRLIYYSQIVNDFQKGDIAEGYSVSREKKESFPLTVTSAQKNPTAFYLCASRSWGDQPQHFGDGTRLSIL.

The chain recombines TRBV7-9 with TRBJ2-1; TRBD2 aligns across 8 bases. The CDR3 runs to 12 residues. V lost 4 bases and J lost 14; bases outside the gene matches: 7. Germline V gives CDR1 SEHNR, CDR2 FQNEAQ (reference sequence). The chain's CDR3 is CASSSISGTKFF. The CDR3 nucleotides read TGTGCCAGCAGCTCCATTAGCGGGACTAAGTTCTTC.

This rearrangement joins TRBV11-2 to TRBJ2-1; 7 nucleotides align to TRBD2. J lost 7 bases, V lost 0 bases, and 6 bases had no gene match. Germline loops: CDR1 SGHAT, CDR2 FQNNGV. CDR3 length: 15 residues. The CDR3: CASSLDGLAANEQFF. The CDR3 DNA reads TGTGCCAGCAGCTTAGATGGCCTAGCGGCTAATGAGCAGTTCTTC. Together with reference TRBV11-2 and TRBJ2-1, the CDR3 gives the full variable domain: EAGVAQSPRYKIIEKRQSVAFWCNPISGHATLYWYQQILGQGPKLLIQFQNNGVVDDSQLPKDRFSAERLKGVDSTLKIQPAKLEDSAVYLCASSLDGLAANEQFFGPGTRLTVL.

This chain links TRBV2 with TRBJ1-2; unclear D gene. With 7 bases removed from V and 2 bases from J, the gap between germline ends came to 14 bases. Germline values: CDR1 SNHLY, CDR2 FYNNEI. The CDR3 extends over 14 amino acids. This chain's CDR3 is CASTAQETNYGYTF. Written as DNA, the CDR3 is TGTGCCAGCACCGCTCAGGAGACGAACTATGGCTACACCTTC. Complete variable domain (other parts from reference TRBV2 and TRBJ1-2): EPEVTQTPSHQVTQMGQEVILRCVPISNHLYFYWYRQILGQKVEFLVSFYNNEISEKSEIFDDQFSVERPDGSNFTLKIRSTKLEDSAMYFCASTAQETNYGYTFGSGTRLTVV.

J is TRBJ2-1 and V is TRBV4-1, with D unclear. The length of the CDR3 is 13 residues. Trimming shortened V by 1 base and J by 6 bases, and 7 bases separated the two germline ends. Germline CDR1 reads MGHRA; CDR2 reads YSYEKL. For the CDR3, the DNA is TGCGCCAGCAGCCAAGTACTGGCCAATGAGCAGTTCTTC. It encodes CASSQVLANEQFF.

The V gene is TRBV19, the J gene TRBJ1-6; D gene ambiguous. This CDR3 region has 13 residues. The germline V and J ends were trimmed by 3 bases and 8 bases, with 8 bases remaining between them. Germline CDR1 reads LNHDA; CDR2 reads SQIVND (reference sequence). The chain's CDR3 is CASSITPDSPLHF. CDR3 nucleotides: TGTGCCAGTAGTATTACCCCGGATTCACCCCTCCACTTT.

This rearrangement joins TRBV6-5 to TRBJ2-2, with D perhaps matching TRBD1 or TRBD2 (5 bases each). The V end lost 2 bases, the J end lost 0 bases, and 7 bases lay between the germline ends. The CDR3 is 15 amino acids. In germline, CDR1 is MNHEY, CDR2 SVGAGI. DNA of the CDR3: TGTGCCAGCAGTTACCAGGGAGCGAACACCGGGGAGCTGTTTTTT. Translation: CASSYQGANTGELFF.

The chain has TRBV7-9 and TRBJ1-4; D is undetermined. V lost 4 bases and J 5 bases, leaving 8 bases between the germline ends. The CDR3 is made up of 13 amino acids. The germline CDR1 and CDR2 sequences are SEHNR and FQNEAQ (reference sequence). CDR3 sequence reads: CASSSPLNEKLFF. CDR3 nucleotide sequence: TGTGCCAGCAGCTCCCCCCTGAATGAAAAACTGTTTTTT.

The rearrangement uses TRBV5-3 and TRBJ2-3, with a weak D call TRBD2 (5 bases). TRBV5-3 is assigned to the ORF class and has an uncertain function. The CDR3 extends over 17 amino acids. V lost 0 bases, J lost 1 base, and 15 bases lay in between. CDR3 sequence reads: CARSLAEDSHCTDTQYF. Here the CDR3 DNA reads TGTGCCAGAAGCTTGGCCGAGGACTCCCATTGCACAGATACGCAGTATTTT.

This chain connects TRBV7-2 to TRBJ2-5; possible D gene TRBD2, 6 bases. Germline CDR1 and CDR2: SGHTA and FQGNSA. V was cut by 7 bases and J by 2 bases, with 14 bases left in between. The CDR3 length is 14 residues. CDR3 loop: CASTSWGGQETQYF. DNA for the CDR3: TGTGCCAGCACCTCCTGGGGAGGACAAGAGACCCAGTACTTC.

The rearrangement links TRBV9 to TRBJ2-1, with 11 bases identical to TRBD2. J lost 6 bases, V lost 4 bases, and 12 bases had no gene match. CDR1 is SGDLS and CDR2 is YYNGEE in the germline V gene. This CDR3 has 17 amino acids. CDR3 nucleotide sequence: TGTGCCAGCAGCCCCCACCTTAGCGGGGGGGCCCTCAATGAGCAGTTCTTC. Translated, it gives CASSPHLSGGALNEQFF.

This chain joins TRBV12-5 and TRBJ1-2, with D maybe TRBD1 (6 bases). CDR3 length: 13 amino acids. The V end was cut by 5 bases, the J end by 2 bases, with 9 bases between. From germline, CDR1 is LGHNT and CDR2 FRNRAP. DNA of the CDR3: TGTGCTAGTGGTACAGGGTTCAACTATGGCTACACCTTC. Protein: CASGTGFNYGYTF.

This clone has just one count. CDR3 protein: CASSPGGSYEQYF. CDR3 nucleotides: TGTGCCAGCAGCCCTGGAGGCTCCTACGAGCAGTACTTC. This chain uses TRBV6-6 with TRBJ2-7; TRBD2 might be the D (5 bases). V was pared by 6 bases and J by 0 bases, with 9 bases between. This CDR3 has 13 residues. From germline, CDR1 is MNHNY and CDR2 SVGAGI (reference sequence).

The chain is built from TRBV11-2 and TRBJ2-7, with no clear D. The V end lost 1 base, the J end lost 4 bases, and 8 bases lay between the germline ends. The CDR3 length is 13 residues. Per the germline V gene, CDR1 is SGHAT and CDR2 is FQNNGV. The CDR3: CASSLVSDYEQYF. The CDR3 DNA reads TGTGCCAGCAGCTTAGTTTCCGATTACGAGCAGTACTTC.

This clone was seen only a few times. The V and J genes are TRBV4-1 and TRBJ1-1; D call uncertain. The CDR3 loop spans 12 amino acids. CDR1 MGHRA and CDR2 YSYEKL come from the germline V gene. Trimming took off 4 bases at V and 6 bases at J, with 9 bases between the two ends. The CDR3 DNA reads TGCGCCAGCAGCCTTGGTTGGTCTGAAGCTTTCTTT. Translating it yields CASSLGWSEAFF.

The gene calls are TRBV28 and TRBJ1-5; 9 bases map to TRBD1. The CDR3 runs 13 residues. V lost 5 bases to trimming and J lost 9 bases; unmatched junction nucleotides: 5. Germline lookup yields CDR1 MDHEN and CDR2 SYDVKM. CDR3: CASSRRTGVPQHF. The CDR3 DNA reads as TGTGCCAGCAGTAGACGGACAGGGGTGCCCCAGCATTTT. Based on the CDR3 plus reference TRBV28 and TRBJ1-5, the full variable domain is DVKVTQSSRYLVKRTGEKVFLECVQDMDHENMFWYRQDPGLGLRLIYFSYDVKMKEKGDIPEGYSVSREKKERFSLILESASTNQTSMYLCASSRRTGVPQHFGDGTRLSIL.

This clone is large within its sample. The V and J genes are TRBV4-1 and TRBJ1-5; 7 nucleotides line up with TRBD1. Germline V CDR1 and CDR2: MGHRA, YSYEKL. Trimming cost V 3 bases and J 5 bases; bases outside gene matches: 10. The CDR3 is 16 amino acids. CDR3 in amino acids: CASSQIQGLGDQPQHF. CDR3 bases: TGCGCCAGCAGCCAGATACAGGGGCTCGGGGATCAGCCCCAGCATTTT.

The rearrangement uses TRBV10-3 and TRBJ2-7, with D uncertain. With 4 bases removed from V and 4 bases from J, the gap between germline ends came to 17 bases. The CDR3 runs 15 residues. Germline V lookup: CDR1 ENHRY, CDR2 SYGVKD. The CDR3 sequence is CAISAGYLTPYEQYF. CDR3 nucleotides: TGTGCCATCAGTGCCGGGTACCTCACTCCTTACGAGCAGTACTTC.

This rearrangement joins TRBV27 to TRBJ1-5; D uncertain. The V gene's germline CDR1 is MNHEY and CDR2 SMNVEV (reference sequence). V was clipped by 7 bases and J by 7 bases, with 14 bases between them. This CDR3 region has 13 residues. The CDR3 DNA reads as TGTGCCAGCAAACCGTCAGGCACCCAGCCCCAGCATTTT. Encoded protein: CASKPSGTQPQHF.

The chain is built from TRBV7-9 and TRBJ1-1, with TRBD1 matching over 7 bases. The CDR3 covers 14 residues. Per germline, CDR1 SEHNR and CDR2 FQNEAQ (reference sequence). Unmatched junction bases numbered 7, after V lost 4 bases and J lost 5 bases. As DNA, the CDR3 is TGTGCCAGCAGCTGTGAGGGGGCGGAAACTGAAGCTTTCTTT. Encoded protein: CASSCEGAETEAFF.

This chain links TRBV5-5 with TRBJ1-6, with D possibly matching TRBD1 (5 bases). The V gene lost 0 bases and the J gene lost 10 bases, with 8 bases spanning the gap. This CDR3 is built from 13 residues. Per the germline V gene, CDR1 is SGHKS and CDR2 is YYEKEE (reference sequence). The CDR3 spells CASSLAGLSPLHF. CDR3 nucleotides: TGTGCCAGCAGCTTGGCAGGGCTATCACCCCTCCACTTT.

The V and J genes are TRBV11-1 and TRBJ1-2; D is undetermined. This CDR3 spans 12 amino acids. Germline V gene sequence: CDR1 SGHAT, CDR2 FQDESV (reference sequence). Trimming cost V 5 bases and J 5 bases, with 9 bases left between them. The CDR3 region is CASSPSGYGYTF. In nucleotides, the CDR3 is TGTGCCAGCAGCCCCTCAGGTTATGGCTACACCTTC.

The chain has TRBV29-1 and TRBJ1-2; a weak D match, TRBD1 (6 bases). With 7 bases removed from V and 4 bases from J, the gap between germline ends came to 13 bases. The CDR3 runs to 12 residues. Germline lookup yields CDR1 SQVTM and CDR2 ANQGSEA. CDR3 amino acids: CSAAGDFYGYTF. The CDR3 DNA is TGCAGCGCCGCAGGGGATTTCTATGGCTACACCTTC.

This sequence joins TRBV7-9 and TRBJ1-1; D call uncertain. This CDR3 region has 12 residues. From germline, CDR1 is SEHNR and CDR2 FQNEAQ (reference sequence). The V end lost 5 bases, the J end lost 6 bases, and 10 bases lay between the germline ends. The CDR3 loop is CASSSIGAEAFF. CDR3 bases: TGTGCCAGCAGCAGCATAGGAGCTGAAGCTTTCTTT.